Included here is one T cell receptor beta chain sequence, with context. The antigen is undetermined. Unfractionated PBMC were spiked with known numbers of KT2 clone cells. A range of KT2-to-PBMC ratios was made using fixed PBMC numbers. Per germline, CDR1 LNHNV and CDR2 YYDKDF (reference sequence). The CDR3 has 17 residues. Germline trimming cut 0 bases from V and 5 bases from J; bases unmatched to any gene: 4. This sample was taken from a study of quantifying T cell responses using KT2 cells. Study-level information: Reverse transcription used primers in the TCR alpha and beta constant regions. The second PCR ran as a qPCR until a predetermined fluorescence threshold was reached. Points from the study as a whole: Input KT2 cell number predicted KT2 alpha and beta sequence counts linearly over several orders of magnitude.

The cDNA 3' end received a ligated oligonucleotide with a UMI. The first PCR ran approximately 4 cycles with an equimolar RC1.1 and RC1.2 beta primer mix. TCRdb redid the calling of the UMI-ligation and nested PCR reads with MiXCR, one entry per CDR3 protein. Of 40,000 to 50,000 distinct CDR3 sequences listed, 17% are singletons. Sample: PBMCs spiked with cells of the T cell clone KT2. The rearrangement joins TRBV15 to TRBJ2-1; 13 nucleotides line up with TRBD2. This TCR derives from a human donor. In DNA form, the CDR3 reads TGTGCCACCAGCAGAGATACGGGGACTAGCGGGGACAATGAGCAGTTCTTC. Protein sequence: CATSRDTGTSGDNEQFF.